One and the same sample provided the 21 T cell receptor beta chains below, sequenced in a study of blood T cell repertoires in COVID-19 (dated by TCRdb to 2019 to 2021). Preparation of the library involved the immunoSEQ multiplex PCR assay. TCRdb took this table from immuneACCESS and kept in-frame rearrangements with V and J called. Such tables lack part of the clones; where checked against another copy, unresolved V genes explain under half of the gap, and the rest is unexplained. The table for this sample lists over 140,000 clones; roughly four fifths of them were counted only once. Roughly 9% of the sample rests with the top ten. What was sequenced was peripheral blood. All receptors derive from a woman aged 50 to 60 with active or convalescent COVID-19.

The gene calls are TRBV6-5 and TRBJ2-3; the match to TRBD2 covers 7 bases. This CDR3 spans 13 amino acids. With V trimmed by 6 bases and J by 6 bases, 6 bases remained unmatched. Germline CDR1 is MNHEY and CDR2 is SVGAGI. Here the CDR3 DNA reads TGTGCCAGCAGGCCGGCGGGGGATGATACGCAGTATTTT. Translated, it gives CASRPAGDDTQYF.

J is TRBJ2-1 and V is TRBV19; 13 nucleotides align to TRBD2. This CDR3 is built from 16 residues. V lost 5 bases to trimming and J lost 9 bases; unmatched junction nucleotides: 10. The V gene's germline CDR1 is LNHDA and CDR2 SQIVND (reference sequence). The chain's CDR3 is CASSPPGLAGMVEQFF. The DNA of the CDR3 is TGTGCCAGTAGTCCCCCGGGACTAGCGGGAATGGTTGAGCAGTTCTTC.

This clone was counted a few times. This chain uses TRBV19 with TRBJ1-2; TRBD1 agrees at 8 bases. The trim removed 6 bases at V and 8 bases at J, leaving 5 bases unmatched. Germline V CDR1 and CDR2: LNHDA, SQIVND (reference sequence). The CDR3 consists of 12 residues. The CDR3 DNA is TGTGCCAGTAGAGGCCCAGGGGGCGGCTACACCTTC. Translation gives CASRGPGGGYTF.

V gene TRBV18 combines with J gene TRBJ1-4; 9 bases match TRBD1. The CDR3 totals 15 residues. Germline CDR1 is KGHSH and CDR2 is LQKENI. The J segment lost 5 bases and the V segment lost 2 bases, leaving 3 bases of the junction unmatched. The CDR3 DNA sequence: TGTGCCAGCTCACCATCCGGACAGGGGAATGAAAAACTGTTTTTT. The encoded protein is CASSPSGQGNEKLFF.

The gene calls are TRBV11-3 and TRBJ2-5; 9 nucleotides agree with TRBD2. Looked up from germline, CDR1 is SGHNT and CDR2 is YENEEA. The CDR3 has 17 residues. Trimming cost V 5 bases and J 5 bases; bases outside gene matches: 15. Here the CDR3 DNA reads TGTGCCAGCAGCCCCGGGTCGGGACTAGCTCGGGAGGAGACCCAGTACTTC. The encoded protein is CASSPGSGLAREETQYF. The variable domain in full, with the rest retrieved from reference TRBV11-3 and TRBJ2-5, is EAGVVQSPRYKIIEKKQPVAFWCNPISGHNTLYWYLQNLGQGPELLIRYENEEAVDDSQLPKDRFSAERLKGVDSTLKIQPAELGDSAVYLCASSPGSGLAREETQYFGPGTRLLVL.

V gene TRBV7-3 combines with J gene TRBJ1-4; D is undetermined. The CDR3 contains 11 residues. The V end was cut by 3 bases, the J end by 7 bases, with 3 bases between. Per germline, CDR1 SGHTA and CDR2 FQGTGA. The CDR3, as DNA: TGTGCCAGCAGCTTCAGTGAAAAACTGTTTTTT. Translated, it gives CASSFSEKLFF.

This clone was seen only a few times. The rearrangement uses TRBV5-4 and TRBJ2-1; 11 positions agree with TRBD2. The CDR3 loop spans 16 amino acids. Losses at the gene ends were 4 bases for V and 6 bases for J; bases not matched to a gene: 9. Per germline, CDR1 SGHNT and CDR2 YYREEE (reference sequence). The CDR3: CASSAPSGGSLNEQFF. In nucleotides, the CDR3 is TGTGCCAGCAGCGCCCCTAGCGGGGGGTCCCTCAATGAGCAGTTCTTC.

CDR3 in amino acids: CASSETRLVEQFF. The CDR3 nucleotides read TGTGCCAGCAGTGAGACTAGATTGGTTGAGCAGTTCTTC. V gene TRBV3-1 (or the pseudogene TRBV3-2) combines with J gene TRBJ2-1; D is possibly TRBD2 (6 bases). This CDR3 comprises 13 residues. V lost 6 bases and J lost 9, with 15 bases in between. From germline, CDR1 is LGHDT and CDR2 YNNKEL (reference sequence).

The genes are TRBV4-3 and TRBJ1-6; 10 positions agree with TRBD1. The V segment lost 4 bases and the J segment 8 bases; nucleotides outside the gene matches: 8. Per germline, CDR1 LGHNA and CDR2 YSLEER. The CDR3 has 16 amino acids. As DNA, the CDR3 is TGCGCCAGCAGCCGGGAATCTGGGACAGGGGATTCACCCCTCCACTTT. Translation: CASSRESGTGDSPLHF.

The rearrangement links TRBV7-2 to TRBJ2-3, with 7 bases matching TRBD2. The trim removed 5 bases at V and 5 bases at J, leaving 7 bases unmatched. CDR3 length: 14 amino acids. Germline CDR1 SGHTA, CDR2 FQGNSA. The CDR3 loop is CASSGGTILDTQYF. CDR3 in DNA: TGTGCCAGCAGCGGAGGGACTATCCTAGATACGCAGTATTTT.

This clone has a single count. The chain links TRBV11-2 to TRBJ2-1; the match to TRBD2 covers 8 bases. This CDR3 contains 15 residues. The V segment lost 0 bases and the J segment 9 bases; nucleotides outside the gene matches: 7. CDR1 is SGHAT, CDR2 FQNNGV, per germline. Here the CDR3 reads CASSLDGGAGVEQFF. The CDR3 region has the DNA TGTGCCAGCAGCTTAGATGGTGGAGCGGGAGTTGAGCAGTTCTTC.

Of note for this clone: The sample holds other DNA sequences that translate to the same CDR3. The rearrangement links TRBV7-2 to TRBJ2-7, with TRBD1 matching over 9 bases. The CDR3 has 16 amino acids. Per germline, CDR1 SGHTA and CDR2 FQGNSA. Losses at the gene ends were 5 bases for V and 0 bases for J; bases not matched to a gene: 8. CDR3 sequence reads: CASSPRQGGSSYEQYF. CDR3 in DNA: TGTGCCAGCAGCCCCAGACAGGGGGGCTCCTCCTACGAGCAGTACTTC.

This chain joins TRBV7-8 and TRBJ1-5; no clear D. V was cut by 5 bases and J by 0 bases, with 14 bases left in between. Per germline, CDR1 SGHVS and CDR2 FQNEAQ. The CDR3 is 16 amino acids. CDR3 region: CASSTAGTASNQPQHF. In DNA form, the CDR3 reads TGTGCCAGCAGCACTGCAGGAACCGCTAGCAATCAGCCCCAGCATTTT.

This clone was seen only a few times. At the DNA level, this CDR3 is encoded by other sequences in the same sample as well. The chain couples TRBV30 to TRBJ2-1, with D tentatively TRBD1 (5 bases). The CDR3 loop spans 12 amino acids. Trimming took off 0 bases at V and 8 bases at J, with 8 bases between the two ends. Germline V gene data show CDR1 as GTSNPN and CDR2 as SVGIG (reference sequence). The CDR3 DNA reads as TGTGCCTGGAGTGTAAGGGGTGATGAGCAGTTCTTC. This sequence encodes CAWSVRGDEQFF.

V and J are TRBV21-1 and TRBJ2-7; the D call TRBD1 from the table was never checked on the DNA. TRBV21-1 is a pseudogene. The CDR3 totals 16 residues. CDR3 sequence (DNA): TGTGCCAGCAGCAAAGAAAGAACAGGGGGCAGAGACGAGCAGTACTTC. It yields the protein CASSKERTGGRDEQYF.

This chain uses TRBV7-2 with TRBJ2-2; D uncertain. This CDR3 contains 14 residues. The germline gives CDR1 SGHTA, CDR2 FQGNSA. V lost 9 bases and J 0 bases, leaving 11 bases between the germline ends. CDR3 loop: CASKRGANTGELFF. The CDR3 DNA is TGTGCCAGTAAGAGAGGAGCGAACACCGGGGAGCTGTTTTTT.

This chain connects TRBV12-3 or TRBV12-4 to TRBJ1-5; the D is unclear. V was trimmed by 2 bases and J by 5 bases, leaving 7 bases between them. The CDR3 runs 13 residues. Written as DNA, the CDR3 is TGTGCCAGCAGTTTAAGAGGTTATCAGCCCCAGCATTTT. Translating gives CASSLRGYQPQHF.

The CDR3 sequence is CASWAGATNTEAFF. The CDR3 bases are TGTGCCAGCTGGGCAGGCGCCACGAACACTGAAGCTTTCTTT. V and J are TRBV28 and TRBJ1-1; D unclear. Trimming took 8 bases from V and 1 from J, leaving 14 bases between them. Looked up from germline, CDR1 is MDHEN and CDR2 is SYDVKM. The CDR3 runs 14 residues.

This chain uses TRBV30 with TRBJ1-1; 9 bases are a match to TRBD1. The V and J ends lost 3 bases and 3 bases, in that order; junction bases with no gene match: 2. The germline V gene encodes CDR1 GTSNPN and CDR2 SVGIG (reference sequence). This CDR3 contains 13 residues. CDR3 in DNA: TGTGCCTGGAGCTGGGACAGGGACACTGAAGCTTTCTTT. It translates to CAWSWDRDTEAFF.

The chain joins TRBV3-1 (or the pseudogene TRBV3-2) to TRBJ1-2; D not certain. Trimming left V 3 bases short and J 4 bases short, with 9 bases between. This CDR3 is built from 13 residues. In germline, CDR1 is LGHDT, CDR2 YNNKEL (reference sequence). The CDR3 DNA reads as TGTGCCAGCAGCCAGGGGAGGATCTATGGCTACACCTTC. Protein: CASSQGRIYGYTF.

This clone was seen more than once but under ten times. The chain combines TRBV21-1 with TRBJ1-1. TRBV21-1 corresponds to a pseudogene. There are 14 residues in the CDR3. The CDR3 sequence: CASSNLLMNTEAFF. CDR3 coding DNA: TGTGCCAGCAGCAATCTACTGATGAACACTGAAGCTTTCTTT.